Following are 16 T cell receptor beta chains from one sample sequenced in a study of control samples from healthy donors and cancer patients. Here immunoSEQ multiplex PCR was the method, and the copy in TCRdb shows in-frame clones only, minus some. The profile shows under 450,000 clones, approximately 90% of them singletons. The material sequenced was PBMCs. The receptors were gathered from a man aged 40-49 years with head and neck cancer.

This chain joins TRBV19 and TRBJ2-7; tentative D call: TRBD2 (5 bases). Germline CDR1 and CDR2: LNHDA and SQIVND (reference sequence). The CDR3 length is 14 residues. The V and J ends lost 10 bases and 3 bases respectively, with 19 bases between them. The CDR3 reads CATLHTSGSYEQYF. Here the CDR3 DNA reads TGTGCCACCCTACATACCTCGGGGAGCTACGAGCAGTACTTC. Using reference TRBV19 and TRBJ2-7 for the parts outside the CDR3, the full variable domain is DGGITQSPKYLFRKEGQNVTLSCEQNLNHDAMYWYRQDPGQGLRLIYYSQIVNDFQKGDIAEGYSVSREKKESFPLTVTSAQKNPTAFYLCATLHTSGSYEQYFGPGTRLTVT.

The DNA of the CDR3 is TGTGCCAGCATCCCAAACAGCATGAACACCGGGGAGCTGTTTTTT. Encoded protein: CASIPNSMNTGELFF. This chain joins TRBV7-2 and TRBJ2-2; D ambiguous. Germline V lookup: CDR1 SGHTA, CDR2 FQGNSA. Trimming took 7 bases from V and 1 from J, leaving 13 bases between them. This CDR3 has 15 amino acids.

DNA for the CDR3: TGCGCCAGCAGCTTTCAGGGGGACTCTAGCACAGATACGCAGTATTTT. Protein: CASSFQGDSSTDTQYF. The rearrangement links TRBV5-1 to TRBJ2-3; possible D gene TRBD1, 7 bases. Germline CDR1 and CDR2: SGHRS and YFSETQ. The V end lost 2 bases, the J end lost 0 bases, and 13 bases lay between the germline ends. CDR3 size: 16 residues.

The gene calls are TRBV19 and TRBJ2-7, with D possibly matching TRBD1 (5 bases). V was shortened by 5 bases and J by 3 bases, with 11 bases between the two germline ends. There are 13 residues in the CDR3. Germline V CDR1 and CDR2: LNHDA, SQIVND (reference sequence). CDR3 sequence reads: CASSRRANYEQYF. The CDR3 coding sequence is TGTGCCAGTAGTCGCAGGGCCAACTACGAGCAGTACTTC.

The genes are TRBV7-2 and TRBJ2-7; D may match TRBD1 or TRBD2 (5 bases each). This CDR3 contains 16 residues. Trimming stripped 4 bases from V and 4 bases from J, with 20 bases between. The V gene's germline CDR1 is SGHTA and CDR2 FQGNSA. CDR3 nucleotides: TGTGCCAGCAGCTCGCGACTCCGGGACGGAGTTTACGAGCAGTACTTC. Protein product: CASSSRLRDGVYEQYF.

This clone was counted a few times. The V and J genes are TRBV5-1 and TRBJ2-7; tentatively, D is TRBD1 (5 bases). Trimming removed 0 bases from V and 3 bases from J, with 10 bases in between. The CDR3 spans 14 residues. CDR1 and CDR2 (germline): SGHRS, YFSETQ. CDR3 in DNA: TGCGCCAGCAGCTTGGATCCAGGGTTCTACGAGCAGTACTTC. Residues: CASSLDPGFYEQYF.

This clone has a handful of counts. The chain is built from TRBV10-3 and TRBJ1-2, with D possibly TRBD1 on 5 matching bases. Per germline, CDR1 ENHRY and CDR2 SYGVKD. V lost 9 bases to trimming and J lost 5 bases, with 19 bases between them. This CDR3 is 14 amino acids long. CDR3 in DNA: TGTGCCATGAATCAGGGCGGGACCCTATATGGCTACACCTTC. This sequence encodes CAMNQGGTLYGYTF.

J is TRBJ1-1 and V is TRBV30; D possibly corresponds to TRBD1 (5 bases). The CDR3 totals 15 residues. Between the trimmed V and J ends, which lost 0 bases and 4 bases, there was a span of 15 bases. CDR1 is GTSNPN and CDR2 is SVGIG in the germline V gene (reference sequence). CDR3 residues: CAWSVGTGISTEAFF. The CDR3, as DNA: TGTGCCTGGAGTGTAGGAACAGGCATATCCACTGAAGCTTTCTTT.

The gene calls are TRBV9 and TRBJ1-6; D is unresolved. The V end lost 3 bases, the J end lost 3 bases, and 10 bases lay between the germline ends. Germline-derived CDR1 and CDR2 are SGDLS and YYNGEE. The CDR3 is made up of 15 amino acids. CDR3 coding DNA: TGTGCCAGCAGCGCGACCGACGGCTATAATTCACCCCTCCACTTT. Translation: CASSATDGYNSPLHF.

CDR3 DNA sequence: TGTGCCAGCAGCTTAGTTAGGGCTGGGACCCAGTACTTC. Its translation is CASSLVRAGTQYF. J is TRBJ2-5 and V is TRBV11-2; D is undetermined. Germline CDR1 is SGHAT and CDR2 is FQNNGV. The CDR3 has 13 amino acids. V dropped 1 base and J dropped 7 bases, with 10 bases sitting between them.

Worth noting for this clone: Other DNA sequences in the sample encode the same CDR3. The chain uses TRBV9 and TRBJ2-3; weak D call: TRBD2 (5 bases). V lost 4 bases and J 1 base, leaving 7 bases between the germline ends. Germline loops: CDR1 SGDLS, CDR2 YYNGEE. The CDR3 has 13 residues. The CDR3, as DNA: TGTGCCAGCAGCCCCGGGGGCACAGATACGCAGTATTTT. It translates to CASSPGGTDTQYF. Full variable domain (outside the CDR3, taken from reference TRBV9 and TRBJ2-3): DSGVTQTPKHLITATGQRVTLRCSPRSGDLSVYWYQQSLDQGLQFLIQYYNGEERAKGNILERFSAQQFPDLHSELNLSSLELGDSALYFCASSPGGTDTQYFGPGTRLTVL.

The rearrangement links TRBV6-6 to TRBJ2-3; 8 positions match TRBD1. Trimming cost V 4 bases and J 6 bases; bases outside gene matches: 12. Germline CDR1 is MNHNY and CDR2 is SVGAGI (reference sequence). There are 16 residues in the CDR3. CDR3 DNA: TGTGCCAGCAGTTTCGGTTTACAGGGGGGTTCGGATACGCAGTATTTT. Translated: CASSFGLQGGSDTQYF.

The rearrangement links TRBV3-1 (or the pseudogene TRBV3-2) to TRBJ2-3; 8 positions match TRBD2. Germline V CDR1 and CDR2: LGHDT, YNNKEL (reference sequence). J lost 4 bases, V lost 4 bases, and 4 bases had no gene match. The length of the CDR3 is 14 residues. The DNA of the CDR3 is TGTGCCAGCAGCCCGGGGGGGCGACCAGATACGCAGTATTTT. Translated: CASSPGGRPDTQYF.

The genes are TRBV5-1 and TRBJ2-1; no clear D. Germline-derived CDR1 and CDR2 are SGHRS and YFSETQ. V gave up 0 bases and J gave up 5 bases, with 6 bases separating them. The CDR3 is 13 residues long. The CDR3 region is CASSLALNNEQFF. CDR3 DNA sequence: TGCGCCAGCAGCTTGGCTCTTAACAATGAGCAGTTCTTC.

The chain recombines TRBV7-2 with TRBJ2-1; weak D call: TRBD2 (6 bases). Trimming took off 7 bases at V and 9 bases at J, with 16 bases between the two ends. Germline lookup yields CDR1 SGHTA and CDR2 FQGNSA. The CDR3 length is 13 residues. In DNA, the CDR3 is TGTGCCAGCACACCATTCGCCGGGGGTGAGCAGTTCTTC. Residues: CASTPFAGGEQFF.

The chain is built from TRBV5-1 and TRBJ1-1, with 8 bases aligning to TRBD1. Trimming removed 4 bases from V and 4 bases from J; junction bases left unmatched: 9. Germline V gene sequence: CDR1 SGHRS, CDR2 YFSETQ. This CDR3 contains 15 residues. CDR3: CASSDDRQGSTEAFF. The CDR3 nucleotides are TGCGCCAGCAGCGACGACCGACAGGGGAGCACTGAAGCTTTCTTT.